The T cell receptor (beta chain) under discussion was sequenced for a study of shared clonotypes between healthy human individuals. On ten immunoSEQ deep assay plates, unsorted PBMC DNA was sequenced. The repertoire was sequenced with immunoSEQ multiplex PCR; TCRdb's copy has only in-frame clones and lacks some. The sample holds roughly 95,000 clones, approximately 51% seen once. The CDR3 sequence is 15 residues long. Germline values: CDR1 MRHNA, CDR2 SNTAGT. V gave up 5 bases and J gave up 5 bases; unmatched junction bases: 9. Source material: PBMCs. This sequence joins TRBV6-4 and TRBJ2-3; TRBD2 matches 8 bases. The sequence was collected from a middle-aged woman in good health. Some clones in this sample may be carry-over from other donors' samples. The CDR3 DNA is TGTGCCAGCAGTCGCACTAGCGGTGAGGGAGATACGCAGTATTTT. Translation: CASSRTSGEGDTQYF.